A selection of T cell receptor beta chains follows, all from one sample in a study of T cell clonotyping in hematopoietic cell transplantation. TCRdb keeps only in-frame clones here, not all; method: immunoSEQ multiplex PCR. The sample has approximately 75,000 clones; roughly 94% are singletons. Sample: peripheral blood mononuclear cells. The receptors stem from a man aged 50-60 years in good health. Some clones in this sample may be carry-over from other donors' samples. The CDR3 runs from the conserved cysteine through the conserved F or W. A D gene is named only where the DNA matches it firmly. Only some rows state a clone size, as once, few, many or a class for expanded clones.

v_gene: TRBV28
d_gene: -
abundance: -
j_gene: TRBJ1-5
CDR3aa: CASSFTLPRNPQHF
CDR3nt: TGTGCCAGCAGTTTTACACTGCCCAGGAACCCCCAGCATTTT

v_gene: TRBV12-5
d_gene: -
abundance: -
j_gene: TRBJ2-3
CDR3aa: CASGRSDTQYF
CDR3nt: TGTGCTAGTGGTCGTTCAGATACGCAGTATTTT

v_gene: TRBV6-1
d_gene: -
abundance: -
j_gene: TRBJ2-2
CDR3aa: CASSDGGTFVGELFF
CDR3nt: TGTGCCAGCAGTGACGGAGGGACATTTGTCGGGGAGCTGTTTTTT

v_gene: TRBV6-6
d_gene: -
abundance: -
j_gene: TRBJ2-7
CDR3aa: CASSRDNSYEQYF
CDR3nt: TGTGCCAGCAGTCGAGACAACTCCTACGAGCAGTACTTC

v_gene: TRBV5-1
d_gene: TRBD1
abundance: -
j_gene: TRBJ2-7
CDR3aa: CASSVTGTGDYEQYF
CDR3nt: TGCGCCAGCAGCGTCACCGGGACAGGGGACTACGAGCAGTACTTC

v_gene: TRBV30
d_gene: TRBD1
abundance: -
j_gene: TRBJ1-3
CDR3aa: CAWRSLTGGLLSTIYF
CDR3nt: TGTGCCTGGAGGTCTCTGACAGGGGGCCTGCTTTCCACCATATATTTT

v_gene: TRBV27
d_gene: TRBD1
abundance: -
j_gene: TRBJ2-7
CDR3aa: CATSGTGGNEQYF
CDR3nt: TGTGCTACCTCCGGGACAGGGGGCAACGAGCAGTACTTC

v_gene: TRBV5-6
d_gene: -
abundance: -
j_gene: TRBJ2-5
CDR3aa: CASSLGLSRETQYF
CDR3nt: TGTGCCAGCAGCTTGGGGCTTTCGCGGGAGACCCAGTACTTC

v_gene: TRBV28
d_gene: -
abundance: -
j_gene: TRBJ2-3
CDR3aa: CASSSTLADTQYF
CDR3nt: TGTGCCAGCAGTTCGACCTTAGCGGATACGCAGTATTTT

v_gene: TRBV27
d_gene: -
abundance: -
j_gene: TRBJ2-2
CDR3aa: CASSFFLASVRELFF
CDR3nt: TGTGCCAGCAGTTTTTTTCTAGCCAGTGTTAGGGAGCTGTTTTTT

v_gene: TRBV19
d_gene: -
abundance: -
j_gene: TRBJ1-5
CDR3aa: CASSIGSRLSQPQHF
CDR3nt: TGTGCCAGTAGTATCGGAAGCCGTTTGAGTCAGCCCCAGCATTTT

v_gene: TRBV7-2
d_gene: -
abundance: once
j_gene: TRBJ2-4
CDR3aa: CASSLTPGNSKNIQYF
CDR3nt: TGTGCCAGCAGCTTAACCCCAGGGAACTCGAAAAACATTCAGTACTTC

v_gene: TRBV5-1
d_gene: -
abundance: -
j_gene: TRBJ2-3
CDR3aa: CASSSGRRDTQYF
CDR3nt: TGCGCCAGCAGCTCCGGACGGAGAGATACGCAGTATTTT

v_gene: TRBV4-3
d_gene: -
abundance: -
j_gene: TRBJ2-1
CDR3aa: CASSQRRYNEQFF
CDR3nt: TGCGCCAGCAGCCAACGGAGATACAATGAGCAGTTCTTC

v_gene: TRBV10-3
d_gene: -
abundance: -
j_gene: TRBJ1-2
CDR3aa: CAISDTLTGTNYGYTF
CDR3nt: TGTGCCATCAGTGATACCCTGACAGGAACGAACTATGGCTACACCTTC

v_gene: TRBV30
d_gene: -
abundance: -
j_gene: TRBJ2-1
CDR3aa: CAWSVTNNEQFF
CDR3nt: TGTGCCTGGAGTGTCACTAACAATGAGCAGTTCTTC

v_gene: TRBV7-9
d_gene: -
abundance: few
j_gene: TRBJ1-2
CDR3aa: CASSLGSAGQYGYTF
CDR3nt: TGTGCCAGCAGCTTAGGTTCGGCGGGTCAGTATGGCTACACCTTC

v_gene: TRBV5-1
d_gene: -
abundance: -
j_gene: TRBJ1-1
CDR3aa: CASSEGFMNTEAFF
CDR3nt: TGCGCCAGCAGCGAGGGCTTCATGAACACTGAAGCTTTCTTT

v_gene: TRBV5-8
d_gene: -
abundance: -
j_gene: TRBJ2-7
CDR3aa: CASSLVFSEQYF
CDR3nt: TGTGCCAGCAGCTTGGTTTTCAGCGAGCAGTACTTC

v_gene: TRBV14
d_gene: -
abundance: -
j_gene: TRBJ2-3
CDR3aa: CASSLFTDTQYF
CDR3nt: TGTGCCAGCAGCCTCTTTACAGATACGCAGTATTTT

v_gene: TRBV5-1
d_gene: -
abundance: once
j_gene: TRBJ2-2
CDR3aa: CASSGGGAGELFF
CDR3nt: TGCGCCAGCAGCGGGGGAGGAGCCGGGGAGCTGTTTTTT

v_gene: TRBV28
d_gene: TRBD1
abundance: -
j_gene: TRBJ1-1
CDR3aa: CASSVPQGADTEAFF
CDR3nt: TGTGCCAGCAGTGTCCCGCAGGGGGCCGACACTGAAGCTTTCTTT

v_gene: TRBV14
d_gene: TRBD2
abundance: -
j_gene: TRBJ2-1
CDR3aa: CASSHRGAGAEQFF
CDR3nt: TGTGCCAGCAGCCACCGGGGAGCGGGAGCTGAGCAGTTCTTC

v_gene: TRBV29-1
d_gene: TRBD1
abundance: -
j_gene: TRBJ2-4
CDR3aa: CSVGTGTEGNIQYF
CDR3nt: TGCAGCGTCGGAACCGGGACAGAGGGAAACATTCAGTACTTC

v_gene: TRBV11-2
d_gene: -
abundance: -
j_gene: TRBJ2-7
CDR3aa: CASSLGPDLSYEQYF
CDR3nt: TGTGCCAGCAGCTTAGGGCCAGACTTAAGCTACGAGCAGTACTTC

v_gene: TRBV9
d_gene: -
abundance: -
j_gene: TRBJ2-7
CDR3aa: CASSPQGGSPYEQYF
CDR3nt: TGTGCCAGCAGCCCCCAAGGAGGGAGTCCCTACGAGCAGTACTTC

v_gene: TRBV2
d_gene: -
abundance: -
j_gene: TRBJ1-1
CDR3aa: CASSVQGLIDTEAFF
CDR3nt: TGTGCCAGCAGTGTTCAAGGGTTAATTGACACTGAAGCTTTCTTT

v_gene: TRBV6-6
d_gene: -
abundance: -
j_gene: TRBJ2-7
CDR3aa: CASSLRDKPYEQYF
CDR3nt: TGTGCCAGCAGTCTCCGGGACAAACCCTACGAGCAGTACTTC

v_gene: TRBV6-5
d_gene: TRBD1
abundance: -
j_gene: TRBJ1-1
CDR3aa: CASSYRQGLGPEAFF
CDR3nt: TGTGCCAGCAGTTACAGACAGGGATTGGGCCCTGAAGCTTTCTTT

v_gene: TRBV5-1
d_gene: -
abundance: -
j_gene: TRBJ1-6
CDR3aa: CASSLVGQYNSPLHF
CDR3nt: TGCGCCAGCAGCTTGGTAGGGCAGTATAATTCACCCCTCCACTTT

v_gene: TRBV27
d_gene: -
abundance: -
j_gene: TRBJ1-2
CDR3aa: CASSLSGLYGYTF
CDR3nt: TGTGCCAGCAGTTTATCAGGACTATATGGCTACACCTTC

v_gene: TRBV2
d_gene: TRBD1
abundance: -
j_gene: TRBJ1-5
CDR3aa: CASSGRVGQVEHQPQHF
CDR3nt: TGTGCCAGCAGTGGGCGGGTTGGACAGGTCGAACATCAGCCCCAGCATTTT

v_gene: TRBV7-2
d_gene: -
abundance: -
j_gene: TRBJ1-3
CDR3aa: CASGTGYGNTIYF
CDR3nt: TGTGCCAGCGGCACGGGGTATGGAAACACCATATATTTT

v_gene: TRBV11-2
d_gene: -
abundance: -
j_gene: TRBJ2-7
CDR3aa: CASSLEDEQYF
CDR3nt: TGTGCCAGCAGCTTAGAGGACGAGCAGTACTTC

v_gene: TRBV7-2
d_gene: -
abundance: -
j_gene: TRBJ2-7
CDR3aa: CASSQNQASEQYF
CDR3nt: TGTGCCAGCAGCCAGAATCAGGCTAGCGAGCAGTACTTC

v_gene: TRBV7-3
d_gene: TRBD2
abundance: -
j_gene: TRBJ2-2
CDR3aa: CASSLTSGSWELFF
CDR3nt: TGTGCCAGCAGCTTAACTAGCGGGAGTTGGGAGCTGTTTTTT

v_gene: TRBV5-8
d_gene: TRBD1
abundance: once
j_gene: TRBJ1-1
CDR3aa: CASSLQGARIQRLF
CDR3nt: TGTGCCAGCAGCTTACAGGGGGCGCGGATCCAACGCCTTTTT

v_gene: TRBV6-5
d_gene: -
abundance: -
j_gene: TRBJ1-2
CDR3aa: CASSPGTVNYGYTF
CDR3nt: TGTGCCAGCAGTCCCGGGACGGTTAACTATGGCTACACCTTC

v_gene: TRBV30
d_gene: -
abundance: -
j_gene: TRBJ1-1
CDR3aa: CAWSKSGSTEAFF
CDR3nt: TGTGCCTGGAGTAAATCGGGGAGCACTGAAGCTTTCTTT

v_gene: TRBV28
d_gene: TRBD2
abundance: few
j_gene: TRBJ2-7
CDR3aa: CASSLRREGHEQYF
CDR3nt: TGTGCCAGCAGTTTGAGGCGGGAGGGTCACGAGCAGTACTTC

v_gene: TRBV29-1
d_gene: TRBD1
abundance: once
j_gene: TRBJ2-4
CDR3aa: CSVRTGGGAVDIQYF
CDR3nt: TGCAGCGTCCGGACAGGGGGCGGCGCGGTAGACATTCAGTACTTC

v_gene: TRBV11-1
d_gene: -
abundance: once
j_gene: TRBJ1-2
CDR3aa: CASSPSVANYGYTF
CDR3nt: TGTGCCAGCAGCCCCTCGGTGGCTAACTATGGCTACACCTTC

v_gene: TRBV6-1
d_gene: -
abundance: -
j_gene: TRBJ2-7
CDR3aa: CASSLAVTQGEQYF
CDR3nt: TGTGCCAGCAGTTTAGCGGTAACCCAGGGGGAGCAGTACTTC

v_gene: TRBV27
d_gene: TRBD2
abundance: -
j_gene: TRBJ2-3
CDR3aa: CASSLSGGSTDTQYF
CDR3nt: TGTGCCAGCAGCCTTAGCGGGGGGAGCACAGATACGCAGTATTTT

v_gene: TRBV6-5
d_gene: -
abundance: -
j_gene: TRBJ1-1
CDR3aa: CASSYSMGEKNTEAFF
CDR3nt: TGTGCCAGCAGTTACTCGATGGGGGAGAAGAACACTGAAGCTTTCTTT

v_gene: TRBV25-1
d_gene: -
abundance: once
j_gene: TRBJ2-5
CDR3aa: CASSERASLQETQYF
CDR3nt: TGTGCCAGCAGTGAACGGGCAAGTCTACAAGAGACCCAGTACTTC